The 9 T cell receptor beta chains listed next were all sequenced from one sample in a study of T cells in localized non-small cell lung cancer (dated by TCRdb to about 2020). Receptors were amplified or captured by the immunoSEQ multiplex PCR assay. Not all clones reach the TCRdb copy of this immuneACCESS table, which keeps in-frame sequences only. Checked studies attribute under half of the gap to unresolved V genes and leave the rest unexplained. This sample holds about 54,000 clones; approximately 82% were observed only once. The ten largest clones represent roughly 21% of the sample. The sequenced sample was peripheral blood, obtained before any cancer treatment. These receptors were obtained from a female donor older than 55 with stage II squamous cell lung carcinoma.

This clone is medium-sized by share. The rearrangement links TRBV2 to TRBJ1-5; no reliable D call. Germline lookup yields CDR1 SNHLY and CDR2 FYNNEI. Deletions cut 0 bases from V and 0 bases from J, with 3 bases between. The CDR3 extends over 14 amino acids. CDR3 residues: CASSEAYSNQPQHF. DNA for the CDR3: TGTGCCAGCAGTGAAGCTTATAGCAATCAGCCCCAGCATTTT.

The sample holds a few counts of this clone. This chain uses TRBV6-1 with TRBJ2-5; D perhaps matches TRBD1 (6 bases). There are 12 residues in the CDR3. Trimming pared 3 bases from V and 6 bases from J, leaving 8 bases between. CDR1 is MNHNS, CDR2 SASEGT, per germline. CDR3 DNA: TGTGCCAGCAGTGACTGGGGGCAGACCCAGTACTTC. This sequence encodes CASSDWGQTQYF.

The genes are TRBV4-1 and TRBJ1-3, with D possibly TRBD1 on 5 matching bases. The germline V gene encodes CDR1 MGHRA and CDR2 YSYEKL. V was trimmed by 4 bases and J by 8 bases, leaving 12 bases between them. This CDR3 has 13 residues. The CDR3 region is CASSPRGRDTIYF. The CDR3 bases are TGCGCCAGCAGCCCGCGGGGACGGGACACCATATATTTT.

The rearrangement links TRBV19 to TRBJ1-1; perhaps TRBD1 as D (5 bases). V was trimmed by 4 bases and J by 1 base, leaving 16 bases between them. CDR3 length: 16 amino acids. Per the germline V gene, CDR1 is LNHDA and CDR2 is SQIVND (reference sequence). The CDR3 spells CASSTPPHQGNTEAFF. CDR3 DNA sequence: TGTGCCAGTAGTACGCCCCCCCATCAGGGGAACACTGAAGCTTTCTTT.

This clone was counted a single time. The V call is TRBV5-5, the J call TRBJ2-5, with TRBD1 as a possible D gene (6 bases). Trimming took off 2 bases at V and 2 bases at J, with 13 bases between the two ends. The CDR3 is made up of 15 amino acids. Per germline, CDR1 SGHKS and CDR2 YYEKEE (reference sequence). The DNA of the CDR3 is TGTGCCAGCAGCTTCCGGGGACACCTTCAAGAGACCCAGTACTTC. Its translation is CASSFRGHLQETQYF.

This clone has only a few counts. The chain links TRBV7-3 to TRBJ1-2; 9 positions agree with TRBD1. The CDR3 has 15 amino acids. The germline V gene has CDR1 SGHTA and CDR2 FQGTGA. Germline trimming cut 5 bases from V and 2 bases from J; bases unmatched to any gene: 6. The CDR3 nucleotides are TGTGCCAGCAGCCCACGGACAGGGGCGAACTATGGCTACACCTTC. Residues: CASSPRTGANYGYTF.

The chain recombines TRBV6-1 with TRBJ2-5; possibly TRBD2 for D (6 bases). Germline loops: CDR1 MNHNS, CDR2 SASEGT. V lost 4 bases to trimming and J lost 1 base, with 16 bases between them. The length of the CDR3 is 16 residues. CDR3 coding DNA: TGTGCCAGCAGTGTCATCTCGCGGGGACCCCAAGAGACCCAGTACTTC. It yields the protein CASSVISRGPQETQYF.

This chain connects TRBV27 to TRBJ1-1, with D perhaps matching TRBD1 (5 bases). The CDR3 covers 15 residues. V lost 3 bases and J 0 bases, leaving 11 bases between the germline ends. Germline CDR1 and CDR2: MNHEY and SMNVEV (reference sequence). CDR3 sequence reads: CASSFWGSMNTEAFF. CDR3 DNA: TGTGCCAGCAGTTTTTGGGGCTCAATGAACACTGAAGCTTTCTTT.

The CDR3 loop is CASSLTRSETQYF. Written as DNA, the CDR3 is TGTGCCAGCAGCTTAACGCGCTCGGAGACCCAGTACTTC. The chain employs TRBV7-3 and TRBJ2-5, with D uncertain. Trimming took off 0 bases at V and 5 bases at J, with 7 bases between the two ends. The germline CDR1 and CDR2 sequences are SGHTA and FQGTGA. This CDR3 region has 13 residues.